One sample yielded the 11 T cell receptor beta chains listed below, sequenced in a study of regulatory T cells in long-lasting Graves disease (dated by TCRdb to the early 2020s). The library was made by multiplex PCR. Instrument used: Illumina HiSeq 4000. TCR beta libraries were built with iRepertoire HTBI primers and Arm-PCR amplification of CDR3 regions. The public reads were reanalyzed by TCRdb: fastp trimming at Q25, MiXCR alignment, in-frame beta chains only. Every distinct CDR3 protein forms one entry, paired with its most common genes and DNA. In all, the sample holds 680,000 or so distinct CDR3 sequences, and less than 20% of those were seen once. Of the sample, roughly 18% falls within the top ten clones. The time point label, read with the paper, signifies: newly diagnosed GD, antithyroid drugs for less than 3 months. For both TCR sequencing and RNA sequencing, RNA was extracted from PBMCs in TRIzol.

The same data also went into a second study, on T cells in Graves' hyperthyroidism and ophthalmopathy.

The material was peripheral blood mononuclear cells (PBMCs), obtained at new diagnosis, from a patient treated with antithyroid drugs. The receptors derive from a woman in her 30s with Graves disease. Donor details come from another sample of the same person, matched by shared clones.

This chain joins TRBV12-3 or TRBV12-4 and TRBJ2-4, with TRBD1 matching over 7 bases. V lost 2 bases to trimming and J lost 1 base; unmatched junction nucleotides: 5. This CDR3 spans 16 amino acids. This chain's CDR3 is CASSLQGENAKNIQYF. The CDR3 coding sequence is TGTGCCAGCAGTTTACAGGGGGAAAATGCCAAAAACATTCAGTACTTC.

This clonotype was picked up many times. The chain employs TRBV28 and TRBJ1-4; 11 bases fit TRBD1. CDR3 size: 13 residues. V was pared by 4 bases and J by 10 bases, with 2 bases of the junction left unmatched. The germline V gene encodes CDR1 MDHEN and CDR2 SYDVKM. CDR3 nucleotides: TGTGCCAGCAGTTCGGGACAGGGGGGAAAACTGTTTTTT. Protein: CASSSGQGGKLFF.

This clonotype occurred many times. The chain is built from TRBV20-1 and TRBJ2-5, with D possibly being TRBD1 (7 bases). The CDR3 is 15 amino acids. Trimming took 0 bases from V and 4 from J, leaving 15 bases between them. Germline V gene sequence: CDR1 DFQATT, CDR2 SNEGSKA (reference sequence). CDR3 loop: CSARDQQGRRETQYF. CDR3 DNA: TGCAGTGCTAGAGATCAACAGGGGAGGAGAGAGACCCAGTACTTC.

This chain joins TRBV12-3 or TRBV12-4 and TRBJ2-3; no definite D call. Deletions cut 9 bases from V and 0 bases from J, with 13 bases between. This CDR3 spans 14 amino acids. CDR3 residues: CASSVYGSTDTQYF. The CDR3 DNA sequence: TGTGCCAGTTCCGTCTACGGGAGCACAGATACGCAGTATTTT.

This clonotype was detected ten times or more. This chain links TRBV9 with TRBJ2-1; either TRBD1 or TRBD2 may fit D (5 bases each). This CDR3 is 17 amino acids long. The V gene lost 0 bases and the J gene lost 8 bases, with 21 bases spanning the gap. The V gene's germline CDR1 is SGDLS and CDR2 YYNGEE. CDR3 protein: CASSVGLGTGKLDEQFF. The CDR3 nucleotides are TGTGCCAGCAGCGTAGGGCTGGGGACGGGGAAGTTGGATGAGCAGTTCTTC.

This rearrangement joins TRBV29-1 to TRBJ2-3, with a weak D call TRBD2 (6 bases). There are 12 residues in the CDR3. The germline V and J ends were trimmed by 6 bases and 8 bases, with 15 bases remaining between them. The germline V gene has CDR1 SQVTM and CDR2 ANQGSEA. The CDR3 nucleotides are TGCAGCGTAGCATGGGACTTTGCTACGCAGTATTTT. This gives the protein CSVAWDFATQYF.

In this sample, this clonotype turned up a few times. A much larger clone lies a single base off, so this may be a read error. The V call is TRBV2, the J call TRBJ2-3; D ambiguous. Germline V gives CDR1 SNHLY, CDR2 FYNNEI. V was clipped by 8 bases and J by 2 bases, with 17 bases between them. This CDR3 contains 15 residues. The CDR3 region is CASRADLGSTDTQYF. CDR3 nucleotide sequence: TGTGCCAGCCGAGCAGACTTGGGGTCCACAGATACGCAGTATTTT.

This clonotype was detected many times. This chain connects TRBV7-9 to TRBJ2-5, with TRBD2 as a possible D gene (5 bases). The CDR3 is made up of 13 amino acids. From germline, CDR1 is SEHNR and CDR2 FQNEAQ (reference sequence). Trimming removed 4 bases from V and 5 bases from J, with 11 bases in between. CDR3 bases: TGTGCCAGCAGCTACCTAGCCCAGGAGACCCAGTACTTC. This translates into CASSYLAQETQYF.

There are a few counts of this clonotype. The V gene is TRBV4-1, the J gene TRBJ2-5; D is perhaps TRBD2 (6 bases). CDR1 MGHRA and CDR2 YSYEKL come from the germline V gene. V shed 0 bases and J shed 7 bases, with 9 bases lying between them. The CDR3 extends over 13 amino acids. The CDR3 reads CASSQDTGVTQYF. The CDR3 DNA reads TGCGCCAGCAGCCAAGATACGGGGGTGACCCAGTACTTC.

This clonotype was detected only a few times. The rearrangement links TRBV28 to TRBJ2-7; the match to TRBD1 covers 10 bases. The CDR3 is 18 amino acids. Germline V gene lookup returns CDR1 MDHEN and CDR2 SYDVKM. J gave up 3 bases and V 4 bases, and 15 bases lay outside the gene matches. The CDR3 reads CASSSIHPGQGKNYEQYF. Written as DNA, the CDR3 is TGTGCCAGCAGTTCAATTCACCCGGGACAGGGGAAAAACTACGAGCAGTACTTC. The variable domain in full, with the rest retrieved from reference TRBV28 and TRBJ2-7, is DVKVTQSSRYLVKRTGEKVFLECVQDMDHENMFWYRQDPGLGLRLIYFSYDVKMKEKGDIPEGYSVSREKKERFSLILESASTNQTSMYLCASSSIHPGQGKNYEQYFGPGTRLTVT.

This clonotype appeared a single time. The chain is built from TRBV20-1 and TRBJ2-2, with D hard to call. V shed 1 base and J shed 0 bases, with 18 bases lying between them. The CDR3 has 18 amino acids. The V gene's germline CDR1 is DFQATT and CDR2 SNEGSKA (reference sequence). CDR3 residues: CSARVGRTEPTNTGELFF. CDR3 bases: TGCAGTGCTAGAGTGGGTAGAACTGAACCTACGAACACCGGGGAGCTGTTTTTT.